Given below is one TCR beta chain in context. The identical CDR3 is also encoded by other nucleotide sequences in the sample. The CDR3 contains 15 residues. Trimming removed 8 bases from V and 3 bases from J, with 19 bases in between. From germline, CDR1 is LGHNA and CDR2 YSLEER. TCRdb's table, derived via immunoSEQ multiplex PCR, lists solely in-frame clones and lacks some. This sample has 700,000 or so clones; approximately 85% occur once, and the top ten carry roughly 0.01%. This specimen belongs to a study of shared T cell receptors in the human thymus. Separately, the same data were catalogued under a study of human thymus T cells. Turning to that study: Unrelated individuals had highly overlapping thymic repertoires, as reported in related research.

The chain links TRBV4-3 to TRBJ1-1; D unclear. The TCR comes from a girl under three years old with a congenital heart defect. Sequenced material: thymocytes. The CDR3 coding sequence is TGCGCCAGCGCCAAAGGGCCCCCCGGGGACACTGAAGCTTTCTTT. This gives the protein CASAKGPPGDTEAFF.